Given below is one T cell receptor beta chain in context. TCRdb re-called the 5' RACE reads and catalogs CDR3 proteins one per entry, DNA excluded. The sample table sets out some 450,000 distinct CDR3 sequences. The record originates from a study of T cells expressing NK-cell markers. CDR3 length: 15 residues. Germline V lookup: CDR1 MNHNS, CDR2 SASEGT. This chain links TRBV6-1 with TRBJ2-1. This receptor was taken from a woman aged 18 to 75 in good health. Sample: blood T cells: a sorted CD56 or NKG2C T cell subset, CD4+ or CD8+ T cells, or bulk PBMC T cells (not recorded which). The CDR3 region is CASSKTGPPYNEQFF.